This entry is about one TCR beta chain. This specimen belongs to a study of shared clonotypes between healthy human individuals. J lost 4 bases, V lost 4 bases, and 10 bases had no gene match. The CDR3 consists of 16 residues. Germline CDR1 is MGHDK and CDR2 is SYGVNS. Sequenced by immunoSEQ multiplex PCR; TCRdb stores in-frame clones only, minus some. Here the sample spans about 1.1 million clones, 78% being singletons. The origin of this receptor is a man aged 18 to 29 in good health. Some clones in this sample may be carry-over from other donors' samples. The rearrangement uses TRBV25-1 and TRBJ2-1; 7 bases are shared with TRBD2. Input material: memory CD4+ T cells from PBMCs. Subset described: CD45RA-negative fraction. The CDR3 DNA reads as TGTGCCAGCAGTGCCCGAGCGGGACTCGCGTACAATGAGCAGTTCTTC. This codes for CASSARAGLAYNEQFF.